This T cell receptor (beta chain) was identified in a study of blood T cell repertoires in COVID-19. Turning to the study itself: Samples of COVID-19 (acute and convalescent) were obtained from the United States, Italy and Spain. The analysed material was cDNA or gDNA that came from T cells, B-cell-depleted T cells, or PBMCs.

V lost 5 bases and J lost 7; bases outside the gene matches: 15. This CDR3 contains 16 residues. Germline V CDR1 and CDR2: SGHRS, YFSETQ. Original processing methods: From reference gene primer amplification, estimates of nucleated cell counts were derived. TCRdb's copy holds only in-frame clones and misses some; the assay was immunoSEQ multiplex PCR. The D gene and trimming were derived from the DNA, and the V and J assignments and clone size from that table. Here the sample spans about 180,000 clones, over 75% being singletons. Participants spanned ages roughly 18 to 90 years and resided in 24 US areas.

The specimen sequenced was PBMCs or T cells enriched from blood (not recorded which). This TCR was recovered from a young woman who had recovered from COVID-19. The rearrangement joins TRBV5-1 to TRBJ2-7; TRBD2 matches 10 bases. The CDR3 DNA reads TGCGCCAGCAGTTATTATCTAGCGGGGGCTTCAGAGGAGCAGTACTTC. It codes for CASSYYLAGASEEQYF.